This T cell receptor beta chain derives from a study of blood T cell repertoires in COVID-19. Across the study: T cells, B-cell-depleted T cells, or PBMCs provided the cDNA or gDNA that served as material.

Sequencing used immunoSEQ multiplex PCR; TCRdb keeps in-frame clones, though not all of them. In the table there are 88,000 or so clones, roughly 83% of which are singletons. The V and J ends lost 10 bases and 7 bases, in that order; junction bases with no gene match: 8. Germline V CDR1 and CDR2: SNHLY, FYNNEI. CDR3 size: 14 residues. Sequencing was carried out using peripheral blood. The rearrangement joins TRBV2 to TRBJ2-1; 12 bases fit TRBD2. This clonotype originated in a human donor in a cohort sampled during active COVID-19. The CDR3 DNA is TGTGCCACACTAGCGGGAGGTGGTTGGAATGAGCAGTTCTTC. The encoded protein is CATLAGGGWNEQFF.